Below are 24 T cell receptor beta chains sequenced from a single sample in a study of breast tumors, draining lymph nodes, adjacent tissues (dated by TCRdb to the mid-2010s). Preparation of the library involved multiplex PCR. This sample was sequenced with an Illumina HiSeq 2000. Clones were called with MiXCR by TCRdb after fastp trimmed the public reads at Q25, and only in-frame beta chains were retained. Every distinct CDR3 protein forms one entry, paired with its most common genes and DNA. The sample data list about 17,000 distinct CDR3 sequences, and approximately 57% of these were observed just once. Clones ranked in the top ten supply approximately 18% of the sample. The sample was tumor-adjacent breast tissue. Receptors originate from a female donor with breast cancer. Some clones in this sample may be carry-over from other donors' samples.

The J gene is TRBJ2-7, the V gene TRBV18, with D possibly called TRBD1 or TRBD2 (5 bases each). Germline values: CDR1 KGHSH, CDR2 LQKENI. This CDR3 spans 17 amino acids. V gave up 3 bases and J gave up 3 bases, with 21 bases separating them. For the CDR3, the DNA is TGTGCCAGCTCACCGGGCCTAATGAACGGGACGCTCTACGAGCAGTACTTC. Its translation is CASSPGLMNGTLYEQYF.

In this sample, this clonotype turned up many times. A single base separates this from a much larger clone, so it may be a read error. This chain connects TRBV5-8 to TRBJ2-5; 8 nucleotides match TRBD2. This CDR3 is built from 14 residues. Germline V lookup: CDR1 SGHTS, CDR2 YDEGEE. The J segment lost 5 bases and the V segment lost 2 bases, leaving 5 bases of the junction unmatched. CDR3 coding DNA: TGTGCCAGCAGCTTAGCGGGGGCGAGTGAGACCCAGTACTTC. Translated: CASSLAGASETQYF.

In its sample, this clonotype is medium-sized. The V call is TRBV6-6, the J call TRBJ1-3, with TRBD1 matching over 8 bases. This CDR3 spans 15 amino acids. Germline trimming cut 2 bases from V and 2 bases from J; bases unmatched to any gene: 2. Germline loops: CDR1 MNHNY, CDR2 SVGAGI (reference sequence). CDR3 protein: CASSYPGQAGNTIYF. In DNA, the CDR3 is TGTGCCAGCAGTTACCCGGGACAGGCTGGAAACACCATATATTTT.

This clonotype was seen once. The CDR3 is CSARDGDSQTWEQYF. Here the CDR3 DNA reads TGCAGTGCTAGAGACGGAGACAGTCAGACCTGGGAGCAGTACTTC. This rearrangement joins TRBV20-1 to TRBJ2-7; possible D gene TRBD1, 5 bases. CDR1 is DFQATT, CDR2 SNEGSKA, per germline (reference sequence). The V end was cut by 0 bases, the J end by 7 bases, with 19 bases between. The length of the CDR3 is 15 residues.

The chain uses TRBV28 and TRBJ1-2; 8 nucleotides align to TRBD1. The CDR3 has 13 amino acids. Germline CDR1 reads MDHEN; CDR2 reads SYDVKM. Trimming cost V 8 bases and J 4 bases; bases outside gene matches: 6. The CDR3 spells CASLGQGAYGYTF. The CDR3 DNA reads TGTGCCAGCCTAGGACAGGGTGCCTATGGCTACACCTTC.

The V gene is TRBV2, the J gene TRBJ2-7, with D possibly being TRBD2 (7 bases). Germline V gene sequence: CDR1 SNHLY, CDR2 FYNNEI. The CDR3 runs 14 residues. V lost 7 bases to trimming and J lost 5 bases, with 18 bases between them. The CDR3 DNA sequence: TGTGCCAGCACCACCGAGGGGGGGGCCCACGAGCAGTACTTC. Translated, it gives CASTTEGGAHEQYF. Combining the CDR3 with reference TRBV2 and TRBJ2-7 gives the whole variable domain EPEVTQTPSHQVTQMGQEVILRCVPISNHLYFYWYRQILGQKVEFLVSFYNNEISEKSEIFDDQFSVERPDGSNFTLKIRSTKLEDSAMYFCASTTEGGAHEQYFGPGTRLTVT.

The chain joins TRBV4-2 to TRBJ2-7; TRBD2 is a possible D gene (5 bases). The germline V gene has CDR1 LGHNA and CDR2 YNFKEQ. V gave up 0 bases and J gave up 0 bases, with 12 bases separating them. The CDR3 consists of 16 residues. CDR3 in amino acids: CASSQERRSRSYEQYF. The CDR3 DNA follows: TGTGCCAGCAGCCAAGAGAGGAGGAGCCGCTCCTACGAGCAGTACTTC.

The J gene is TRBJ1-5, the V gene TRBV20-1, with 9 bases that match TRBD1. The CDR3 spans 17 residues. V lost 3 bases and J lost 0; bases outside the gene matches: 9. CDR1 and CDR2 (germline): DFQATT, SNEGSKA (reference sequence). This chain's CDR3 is CSARVRGQGYSNQPQHF. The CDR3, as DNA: TGCAGTGCTAGGGTTCGGGGACAGGGATATAGCAATCAGCCCCAGCATTTT.

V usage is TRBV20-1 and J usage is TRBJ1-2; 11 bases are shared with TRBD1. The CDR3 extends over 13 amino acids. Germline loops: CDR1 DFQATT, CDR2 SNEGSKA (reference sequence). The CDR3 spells CSPSGTGGYGYTF. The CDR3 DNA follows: TGCAGCCCGTCCGGGACAGGGGGCTATGGCTACACCTTC.

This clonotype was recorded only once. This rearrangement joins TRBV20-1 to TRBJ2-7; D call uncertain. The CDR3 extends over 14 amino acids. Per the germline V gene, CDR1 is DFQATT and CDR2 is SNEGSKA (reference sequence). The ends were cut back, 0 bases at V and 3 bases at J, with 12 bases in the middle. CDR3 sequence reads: CSAREVTDLYEQYF. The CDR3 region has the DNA TGCAGTGCTAGAGAGGTGACGGACCTCTACGAGCAGTACTTC.

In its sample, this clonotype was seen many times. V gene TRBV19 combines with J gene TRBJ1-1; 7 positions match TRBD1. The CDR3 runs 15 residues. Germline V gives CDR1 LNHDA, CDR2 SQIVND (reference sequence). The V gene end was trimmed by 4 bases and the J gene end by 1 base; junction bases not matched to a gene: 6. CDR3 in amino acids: CASSTRQGGNTEAFF. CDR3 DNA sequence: TGTGCCAGTAGTACGAGACAGGGTGGGAACACTGAAGCTTTCTTT.

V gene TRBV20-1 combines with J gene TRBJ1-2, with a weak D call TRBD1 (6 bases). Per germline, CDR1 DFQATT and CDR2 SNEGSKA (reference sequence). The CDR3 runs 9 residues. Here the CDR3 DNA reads TGCAGCAGGGGAGGTGGCTACACCTTC. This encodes CSRGGGYTF.

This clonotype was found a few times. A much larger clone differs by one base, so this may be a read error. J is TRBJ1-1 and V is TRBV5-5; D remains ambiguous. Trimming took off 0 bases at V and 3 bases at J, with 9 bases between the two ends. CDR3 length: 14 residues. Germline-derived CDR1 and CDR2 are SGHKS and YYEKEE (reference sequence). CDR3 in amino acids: CASSLVAAYTEAFF. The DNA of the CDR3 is TGTGCCAGCAGCTTGGTAGCCGCGTACACTGAAGCTTTCTTT. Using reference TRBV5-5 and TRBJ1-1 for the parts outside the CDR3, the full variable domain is DAGVTQSPTHLIKTRGQQVTLRCSPISGHKSVSWYQQVLGQGPQFIFQYYEKEERGRGNFPDRFSARQFPNYSSELNVNALLLGDSALYLCASSLVAAYTEAFFGQGTRLTVV.

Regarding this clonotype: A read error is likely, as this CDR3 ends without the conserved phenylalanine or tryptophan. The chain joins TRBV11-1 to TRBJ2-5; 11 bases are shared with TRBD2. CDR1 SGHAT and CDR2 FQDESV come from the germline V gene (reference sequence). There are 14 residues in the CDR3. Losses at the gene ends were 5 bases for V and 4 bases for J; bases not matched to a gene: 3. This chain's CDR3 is CASSPGLAGETQYL. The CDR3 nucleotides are TGTGCCAGCAGCCCCGGACTAGCGGGAGAGACCCAGTACCTC.

The CDR3 loop is CASSLALLTADGYTF. The CDR3, as DNA: TGTGCCAGCAGTTTAGCCCTATTGACAGCCGATGGCTACACCTTC. V is TRBV12-3 or TRBV12-4 and J is TRBJ1-2, with D possibly TRBD1 on 5 matching bases. The CDR3 is made up of 15 amino acids. Trimming stripped 0 bases from V and 6 bases from J, with 14 bases between.

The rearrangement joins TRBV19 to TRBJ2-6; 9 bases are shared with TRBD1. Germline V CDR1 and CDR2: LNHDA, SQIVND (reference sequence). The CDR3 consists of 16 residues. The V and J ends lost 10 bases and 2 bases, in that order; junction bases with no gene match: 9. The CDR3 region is CATRDRVGAGANVLTF. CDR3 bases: TGTGCCACCCGGGACAGGGTAGGCGCTGGGGCCAACGTCCTGACTTTC.

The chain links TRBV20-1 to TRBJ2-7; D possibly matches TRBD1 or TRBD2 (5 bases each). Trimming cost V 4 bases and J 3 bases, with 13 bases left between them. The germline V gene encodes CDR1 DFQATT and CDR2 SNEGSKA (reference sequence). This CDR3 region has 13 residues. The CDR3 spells CSAKGGTNYEQYV. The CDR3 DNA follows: TGCAGTGCTAAAGGTGGGACGAACTACGAGCAGTACGTC.

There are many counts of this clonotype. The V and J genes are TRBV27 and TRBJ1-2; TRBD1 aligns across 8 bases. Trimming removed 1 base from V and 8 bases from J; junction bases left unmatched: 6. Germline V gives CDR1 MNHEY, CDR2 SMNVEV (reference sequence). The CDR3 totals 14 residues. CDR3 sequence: CASSLLKQGGGYTF. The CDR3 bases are TGTGCCAGCAGTTTATTGAAACAGGGGGGCGGCTACACCTTC.

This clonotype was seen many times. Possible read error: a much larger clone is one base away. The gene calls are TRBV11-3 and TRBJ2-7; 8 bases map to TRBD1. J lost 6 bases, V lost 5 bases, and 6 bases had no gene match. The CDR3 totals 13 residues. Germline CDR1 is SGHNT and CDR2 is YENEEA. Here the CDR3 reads CASSLRTGTEQYF. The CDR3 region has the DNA TGTGCCAGCAGCCTCAGGACAGGGACCGAGCAGTACTTC. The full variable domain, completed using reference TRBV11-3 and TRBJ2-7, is EAGVVQSPRYKIIEKKQPVAFWCNPISGHNTLYWYLQNLGQGPELLIRYENEEAVDDSQLPKDRFSAERLKGVDSTLKIQPAELGDSAVYLCASSLRTGTEQYFGPGTRLTVT.

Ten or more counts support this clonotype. Here the CDR3 DNA reads TGTGCCAGCAGTTTCCTAGGCACCTACGAGCAGTACTTC. It is translated as CASSFLGTYEQYF. This rearrangement joins TRBV28 to TRBJ2-7; D unresolved. CDR1 is MDHEN and CDR2 is SYDVKM in the germline V gene. V was clipped by 3 bases and J by 2 bases, with 8 bases between them. This CDR3 region has 13 residues. Using reference TRBV28 and TRBJ2-7 for the parts outside the CDR3, the full variable domain is DVKVTQSSRYLVKRTGEKVFLECVQDMDHENMFWYRQDPGLGLRLIYFSYDVKMKEKGDIPEGYSVSREKKERFSLILESASTNQTSMYLCASSFLGTYEQYFGPGTRLTVT.

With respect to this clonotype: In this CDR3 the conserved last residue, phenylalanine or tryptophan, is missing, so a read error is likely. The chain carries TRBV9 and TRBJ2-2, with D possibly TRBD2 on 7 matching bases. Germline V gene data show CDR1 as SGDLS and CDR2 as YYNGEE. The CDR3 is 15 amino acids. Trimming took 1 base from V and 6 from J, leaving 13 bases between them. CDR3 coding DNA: TGTGCCAGCAGCGTAAGGACGGGGGGCCCCGGGGAGCTGTTTCTT. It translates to CASSVRTGGPGELFL.

CDR3 region: CSAAYRGEETQYF. For the CDR3, the DNA is TGCAGTGCTGCCTACAGGGGCGAGGAGACCCAGTACTTC. The chain is built from TRBV20-1 and TRBJ2-5, with 7 bases aligning to TRBD1. Looked up from germline, CDR1 is DFQATT and CDR2 is SNEGSKA (reference sequence). V shed 5 bases and J 5 bases; nucleotides not matched to a gene: 8. There are 13 residues in the CDR3.

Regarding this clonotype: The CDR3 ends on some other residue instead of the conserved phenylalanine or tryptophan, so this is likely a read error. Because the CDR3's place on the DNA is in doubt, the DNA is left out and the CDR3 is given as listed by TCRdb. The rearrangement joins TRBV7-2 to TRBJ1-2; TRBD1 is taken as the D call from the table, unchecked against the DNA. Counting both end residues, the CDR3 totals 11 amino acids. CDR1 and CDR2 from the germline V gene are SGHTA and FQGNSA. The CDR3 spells CASSLADRESI.

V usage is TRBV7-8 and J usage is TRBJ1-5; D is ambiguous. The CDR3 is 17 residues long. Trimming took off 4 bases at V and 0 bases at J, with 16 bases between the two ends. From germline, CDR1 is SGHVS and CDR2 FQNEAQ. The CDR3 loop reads CASSSSRSYNSNQPQHF. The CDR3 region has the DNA TGTGCCAGCAGCTCATCGCGGAGCTACAATAGCAATCAGCCCCAGCATTTT. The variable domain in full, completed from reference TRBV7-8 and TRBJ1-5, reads GAGVSQSPRYKVAKRGQDVALRCDPISGHVSLFWYQQALGQGPEFLTYFQNEAQLDKSGLPSDRFFAERPEGSVSTLKIQRTQQEDSAVYLCASSSSRSYNSNQPQHFGDGTRLSIL.